Only a few counts were recorded for the clone carrying this T cell receptor beta chain. Its target is not known. The data derive from a study of somatic mutations in cytotoxic T cells in rheumatoid arthritis. General observations from the study: More than 20% of CD8+ cells belonged to the largest clone in 8 of 65 patients.

Produced via immunoSEQ multiplex PCR; TCRdb's table is partial and in-frame only. The sample has around 19,000 clones; about 70% are singletons. This clonotype originated in an adult with rheumatoid arthritis. Material for sequencing was CD8+ T cells sorted from blood.

The CDR3 DNA follows: TGCGCCAGCAGCCAAGCTGGTGAGAACACTGAAGCTTTCTTT. As protein: CASSQAGENTEAFF. This chain connects TRBV4-3 to TRBJ1-1; D is unresolved. The V end lost 1 base, the J end lost 1 base, and 7 bases lay between the germline ends. The germline V gene has CDR1 LGHNA and CDR2 YSLEER. This CDR3 has 14 residues.